This T cell receptor beta chain comes out of a study of cytomegalovirus exposure and HLA in healthy donors. There are 15 residues in the CDR3. Looked up from germline, CDR1 is SEHNR and CDR2 is FQNEAQ (reference sequence). Trimming shortened V by 4 bases and J by 4 bases, and 16 bases separated the two germline ends. PCR primers comprised 60 Vbeta and 13 Jbeta primers. The method was immunoSEQ multiplex PCR; TCRdb's version includes in-frame clones alone and lacks a portion of them. The data show about 120,000 clones, approximately 80% seen once. The TCR originated in a man between 18 and 35 years old in good health and CMV-seropositive. The chain carries TRBV7-9 and TRBJ1-2; D unresolved. Sequencing was carried out using PBMCs. The CDR3 loop reads CASSSLEGPVYGYTF. The CDR3 coding sequence is TGTGCCAGCAGCTCCCTAGAGGGTCCCGTCTATGGCTACACCTTC.